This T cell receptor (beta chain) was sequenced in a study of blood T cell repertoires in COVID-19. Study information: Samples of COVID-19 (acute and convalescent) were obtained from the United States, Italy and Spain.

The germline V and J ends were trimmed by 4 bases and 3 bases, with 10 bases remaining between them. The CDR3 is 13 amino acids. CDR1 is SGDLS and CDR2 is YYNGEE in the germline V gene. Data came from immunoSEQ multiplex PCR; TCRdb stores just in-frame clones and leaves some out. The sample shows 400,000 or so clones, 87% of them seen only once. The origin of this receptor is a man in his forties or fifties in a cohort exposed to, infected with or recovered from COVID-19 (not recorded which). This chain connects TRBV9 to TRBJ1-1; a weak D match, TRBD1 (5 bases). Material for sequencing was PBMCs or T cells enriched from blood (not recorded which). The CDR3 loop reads CASSPPTDTEAFF. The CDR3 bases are TGTGCCAGCAGCCCCCCGACAGACACTGAAGCTTTCTTT.